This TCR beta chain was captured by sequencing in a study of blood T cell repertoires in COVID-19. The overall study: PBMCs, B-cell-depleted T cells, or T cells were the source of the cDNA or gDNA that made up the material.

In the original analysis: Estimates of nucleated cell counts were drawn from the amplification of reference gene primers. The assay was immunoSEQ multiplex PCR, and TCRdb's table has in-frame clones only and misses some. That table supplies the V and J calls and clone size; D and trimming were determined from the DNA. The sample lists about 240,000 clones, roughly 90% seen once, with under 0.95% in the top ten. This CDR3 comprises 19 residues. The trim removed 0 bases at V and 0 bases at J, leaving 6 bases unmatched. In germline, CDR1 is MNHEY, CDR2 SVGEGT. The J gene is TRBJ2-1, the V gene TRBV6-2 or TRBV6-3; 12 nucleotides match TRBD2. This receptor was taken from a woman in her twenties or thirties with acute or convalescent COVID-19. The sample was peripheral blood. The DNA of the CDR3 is TGTGCCAGCAGTTACTCGGCTAGCGGGAGGGGCTACTCCTACAATGAGCAGTTCTTC. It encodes CASSYSASGRGYSYNEQFF.